The clone carrying this T cell receptor (beta chain) was counted a few times. Its antigen is not known. The data derive from a study of CD8 T cells in ankylosing spondylitis. The study's findings and limits: Both synovial fluid and blood in reactive arthritis had previously been reported to carry some motif variants. Blood from ankylosing spondylitis patients appeared to carry a characteristic roughly eight-variant TCR beta motif. Clones linked to disease, bearing a CD8+ phenotype, were relatively rare in peripheral blood. There was reportedly significant enrichment of clones that were disease-linked in matched ankylosing spondylitis synovial fluid.

From germline, CDR1 is SQVTM and CDR2 ANQGSEA. With 4 bases removed from V and 3 bases from J, the gap between germline ends came to 15 bases. The CDR3 contains 14 residues. Quantitative 5'-RACE was performed with molecular barcodes, and it yielded the TCR beta libraries. Each CDR3 protein is one row after TCRdb ran MiXCR on the 5' RACE reads. The table lists roughly 700,000 distinct CDR3 sequences, over 15% of them singletons. The source of this sequence is a male donor with ankylosing spondylitis. The chain combines TRBV29-1 with TRBJ2-5; possible D gene TRBD2, 6 bases. Sequencing used blood, either unsorted or a sorted T cell fraction (not recorded which). For the CDR3, the DNA is TGCAGCGTTGGTGGAAGAGGCGGGAAAGAGACCCAGTACTTC. Its protein is CSVGGRGGKETQYF. The full variable domain, its missing parts supplied by reference TRBV29-1 and TRBJ2-5, is SAVISQKPSRDICQRGTSLTIQCQVDSQVTMMFWYRQQPGQSLTLIATANQGSEATYESGFVIDKFPISRPNLTFSTLTVSNMSPEDSSIYLCSVGGRGGKETQYFGPGTRLLVL.